This T cell receptor beta chain is from a study of cytomegalovirus exposure and HLA in healthy donors. This clone was seen once. Its specificity is not known. The CDR3 spans 15 residues. Trimming stripped 4 bases from V and 2 bases from J, with 15 bases between. Germline assignment: CDR1 SEHNR and CDR2 FQNEAQ (reference sequence). Study-level results: A link between a missense DCLRE1C variant and TCR beta V- and J-gene trimming emerged from a later analysis.

The PCR employed 60 Vbeta primers together with 13 Jbeta primers. Libraries were prepared by immunoSEQ multiplex PCR; TCRdb keeps only in-frame clonotypes and omits some of them. Of about 94,000 clones listed, approximately 74% are singletons. Sequenced: PBMCs. This sequence was found in a man under 40 in good health and CMV-seropositive. This chain links TRBV7-9 with TRBJ2-7; perhaps TRBD2 as D (5 bases). CDR3 sequence (DNA): TGTGCCAGCAGCTACCCCGGAGGCAGGACCTACGAGCAGTACTTC. It translates to CASSYPGGRTYEQYF.